This T cell receptor (beta chain) is from a study of blood T cell repertoires in COVID-19. TCRdb keeps only in-frame clones here, not all; method: immunoSEQ multiplex PCR. The sample consists of about 130,000 clones, around 80% of them appearing once. The ends were cut back, 0 bases at V and 2 bases at J, with 5 bases in the middle. This CDR3 is built from 13 residues. Germline V gene lookup returns CDR1 SGHRS and CDR2 YFSETQ. The sample taken for sequencing was peripheral blood. The origin of this receptor is a woman aged 50 to 60 with acute or convalescent COVID-19. J is TRBJ2-5 and V is TRBV5-1; D gene unclear. Written as DNA, the CDR3 is TGCGCCAGCAGCTTGGGGGCTCAAGAGACCCAGTACTTC. Residues: CASSLGAQETQYF.